Listed below are T cell receptor beta chains from one sample, sequenced in a study of tumor and adjacent non-tumor tissue in lung cancer. TCRdb itself ran the multiplex PCR reads through MiXCR, one entry per CDR3 protein. The table includes some 100,000 distinct CDR3 sequences, roughly two thirds detected once. The sequencing input was distant non-tumor lung tissue. The receptors here all came from a man aged 25 to 40 with non-small cell lung cancer. The CDR3 runs from the conserved cysteine through the conserved F or W.

cdr3_aa: CASSPTGAVQFF
v_call: TRBV6-2/TRBV6-3
j_call: TRBJ2-1

cdr3_aa: CVSSFAPSGGGTEQFF
v_call: TRBV12-3/TRBV12-4
j_call: TRBJ2-1

cdr3_aa: CSVRAAGDYDEQFF
v_call: TRBV20-1
j_call: TRBJ2-1

cdr3_aa: CASNPRYRGLNYGYTF
v_call: TRBV5-6
j_call: TRBJ1-2

cdr3_aa: CASSPAGASYEQYF
v_call: TRBV11-3
j_call: TRBJ2-7

cdr3_aa: CRVSIFGTETYGYTF
v_call: TRBV20-1
j_call: TRBJ1-2

cdr3_aa: CSARRTGGRSNQPQHF
v_call: TRBV20-1
j_call: TRBJ1-5

cdr3_aa: CSVVLQVGTEAFF
v_call: TRBV29-1
j_call: TRBJ1-1

cdr3_aa: CRDLRQGTDAQYF
v_call: TRBV29-1
j_call: TRBJ2-3

cdr3_aa: CAISQDARTWNTGERFF
v_call: TRBV4-3
j_call: TRBJ2-2

cdr3_aa: CSAKTGRNYGYTF
v_call: TRBV20-1
j_call: TRBJ1-2

cdr3_aa: CASSVLDYGYTF
v_call: TRBV12-3/TRBV12-4
j_call: TRBJ1-2

cdr3_aa: CAISTSSYEQYF
v_call: TRBV7-9
j_call: TRBJ2-7

cdr3_aa: CASSLGTGVYVQYF
v_call: TRBV11-3
j_call: TRBJ2-7

cdr3_aa: CASNIEGLASTDTQYF
v_call: TRBV5-1
j_call: TRBJ2-3

cdr3_aa: CATSDDAGIEQFF
v_call: TRBV24-1
j_call: TRBJ2-1

cdr3_aa: CASSYRGQGAVGEQCF
v_call: TRBV6-2/TRBV6-3
j_call: TRBJ2-7

cdr3_aa: CASSLGGSSVADTQYF
v_call: TRBV7-3
j_call: TRBJ2-3

cdr3_aa: CASTLTGGDSNQPQHF
v_call: TRBV6-6
j_call: TRBJ1-5

cdr3_aa: CASSSPNTKNIQYF
v_call: TRBV12-3/TRBV12-4
j_call: TRBJ2-4

cdr3_aa: CTSSDTGTGNAIYF
v_call: TRBV11-3
j_call: TRBJ1-3

cdr3_aa: CASSYSEASTQYF
v_call: TRBV6-5
j_call: TRBJ2-3

cdr3_aa: CSAREFTSGRNVYNEQFF
v_call: TRBV20-1
j_call: TRBJ2-1

cdr3_aa: CASSQPQSGIDTQFF
v_call: TRBV12-3/TRBV12-4
j_call: TRBJ2-3

cdr3_aa: CASSLAPGTYEQYF
v_call: TRBV11-2
j_call: TRBJ2-7

cdr3_aa: CASSLEPGGPPYEQYF
v_call: TRBV5-1
j_call: TRBJ2-7

cdr3_aa: CASKLLSGTGKPYEQYF
v_call: TRBV6-2/TRBV6-3
j_call: TRBJ2-7

cdr3_aa: CASSLAAPRFYELYF
v_call: TRBV11-2
j_call: TRBJ2-7

cdr3_aa: CSDRLAGDIGELFF
v_call: TRBV20-1
j_call: TRBJ2-2

cdr3_aa: CSVDGAVPGEQYF
v_call: TRBV29-1
j_call: TRBJ2-7

cdr3_aa: CASSRAGGSYNEQFF
v_call: TRBV6-5
j_call: TRBJ2-1

cdr3_aa: CASSIGGIQYF
v_call: TRBV11-2
j_call: TRBJ2-5

cdr3_aa: CANRLVGRATEAFF
v_call: TRBV5-5
j_call: TRBJ1-1

cdr3_aa: CASTSEGATQYF
v_call: TRBV11-2
j_call: TRBJ2-5

cdr3_aa: CACSGPRSGGQFF
v_call: TRBV11-2
j_call: TRBJ2-1

cdr3_aa: CSANPGQNTEAFF
v_call: TRBV20-1
j_call: TRBJ1-1

cdr3_aa: CSAGDFTQYF
v_call: TRBV20-1
j_call: TRBJ2-3

cdr3_aa: CASSPEQGAREQYF
v_call: TRBV12-3/TRBV12-4
j_call: TRBJ2-7

cdr3_aa: CASNSTTGSNQPHHF
v_call: TRBV11-2
j_call: TRBJ1-5

cdr3_aa: CASSAASGNTRELFF
v_call: TRBV11-2
j_call: TRBJ2-2

cdr3_aa: CSAMWTSGGRSSYERYF
v_call: TRBV20-1
j_call: TRBJ2-7

cdr3_aa: CSVRDNSYYEQFF
v_call: TRBV29-1
j_call: -

cdr3_aa: CGVEDLDGISYNEQSF
v_call: TRBV29-1
j_call: TRBJ2-1

cdr3_aa: CSAPGLANNEQFF
v_call: TRBV20-1
j_call: TRBJ2-1

cdr3_aa: CASRDRGSYVQYF
v_call: TRBV6-2/TRBV6-3
j_call: TRBJ2-7

cdr3_aa: CASSYLDTQHF
v_call: TRBV11-2
j_call: -

cdr3_aa: CAGTRGQGASYEHYF
v_call: TRBV6-5
j_call: TRBJ2-7

cdr3_aa: CASSLTTGAGTDTQYF
v_call: TRBV11-2
j_call: TRBJ2-3

cdr3_aa: CSAGGWRQPPNTEAFF
v_call: TRBV20-1
j_call: TRBJ1-1

cdr3_aa: CSARWYNSYIEQFF
v_call: TRBV20-1
j_call: TRBJ2-1

cdr3_aa: CSAAREGNNYGYTF
v_call: TRBV29-1
j_call: TRBJ1-2

cdr3_aa: CNVDLAGAILGGYTF
v_call: TRBV29-1
j_call: TRBJ1-2

cdr3_aa: CAISPPGGDTGELFF
v_call: TRBV5-5
j_call: TRBJ2-2

cdr3_aa: CASGSGGRRVAFF
v_call: TRBV11-3
j_call: TRBJ1-1